This TCR beta chain came from a study of prognosis after radiotherapy for stage I lung cancer. Overall study: Histologically, the tumors comprised squamous cell carcinoma in over 5 patients and adenocarcinoma in over ten. Study results and limitations: When patients developed distant metastases, their Shannon entropy after stereotactic body radiation therapy was lower.

Sample share makes this clonotype medium-sized. No antigen is known for it. Germline loops: CDR1 LNHDA, CDR2 SQIVND (reference sequence). V was cut by 5 bases and J by 6 bases, with 14 bases left in between. The CDR3 extends over 13 amino acids. Genomic DNA was subjected to two-round multiplex PCR for amplification of TCR beta CDR3. Individual primers that were specific to each TRBV and TRBJ gene served in first-round PCR. MiXCR, applied by TCRdb to the multiplex PCR reads, yields one record per CDR3 protein. The sample holds about 12,000 distinct CDR3 sequences; about 59% are singletons and the top ten take roughly 19%.

The chain combines TRBV19 with TRBJ2-7; D may be TRBD1 (5 bases). The sequence was collected from a donor at least 50 years old with non-small cell lung cancer. The material was PBMCs, obtained before or after stereotactic body radiation therapy (not recorded which). The CDR3 nucleotides are TGTGCCAGTAGTGCCAGGGTCGGTCTCGAGCAGTACTTC. Amino acids: CASSARVGLEQYF.